These 5 T cell receptor beta chains were all obtained from the same sample, sequenced in a study of blood T cells in healthy people across ages (dated by TCRdb to 2014 to 2015). Receptor libraries were prepared by 5' RACE. Sequencer: Illumina HiSeq 2500. The second PCR ran for about 7 to 11 cycles and used a J-beta primer mix along with a sample-barcoded 5' primer. Using fastp at Q25 and MiXCR, TCRdb reprocessed the public reads and kept productive beta chains. Each CDR3 protein appears once, grouped with its most common genes and DNA. This sample holds about 1.8 million distinct CDR3 sequences; around half were observed only once. The top ten hold approximately 2% of the sample. Specimen: blood. The receptor source for this set is a woman aged 40 to 49 in good health.

In this sample, this clonotype turned up a few times. This chain connects TRBV4-3 to TRBJ1-4; weak D call: TRBD1 (6 bases). In germline, CDR1 is LGHNA, CDR2 YSLEER. CDR3 length equals 15 residues. Trimming removed 3 bases from V and 0 bases from J, with 8 bases in between. This chain's CDR3 is CASSQNRATNEKLFF. Written as DNA, the CDR3 is TGCGCCAGCAGCCAGAACAGGGCAACTAATGAAAAACTGTTTTTT.

V and J are TRBV28 and TRBJ1-2, with D perhaps TRBD1 (6 bases). Looked up from germline, CDR1 is MDHEN and CDR2 is SYDVKM. Trimming removed 3 bases from V and 4 bases from J, with 15 bases in between. The CDR3 spans 15 residues. The CDR3 sequence is CASSLTQGPVYGYTF. DNA for the CDR3: TGTGCCAGCAGTTTGACACAGGGCCCGGTCTATGGCTACACCTTC.

The gene calls are TRBV3-1 and TRBJ2-7, with 7 bases identical to TRBD2. The CDR3 loop spans 15 amino acids. The ends lost 1 base at V and 3 bases at J; junction bases unmatched: 6. CDR1 and CDR2 from the germline V gene are LGHDT and YNNKEL (reference sequence). The CDR3 DNA follows: TGTGCCAGCAGCCAAGCCGTAGGGACTATCTACGAGCAGTACTTC. This codes for CASSQAVGTIYEQYF.

V and J are TRBV10-2 and TRBJ2-3; no definite D call. V lost 4 bases to trimming and J lost 2 bases, with 7 bases between them. From germline, CDR1 is WSHSY and CDR2 SAAADI. The CDR3 sequence is 13 residues long. In DNA, the CDR3 is TGCGCCAGCAGTGTGGGTCACACAGATACGCAGTATTTT. This encodes CASSVGHTDTQYF.

DNA of the CDR3: TGTGCCAGCAGTCCCCGTAAGGAAGTGGGGGATACGCAGTATTTT. Amino acid sequence: CASSPRKEVGDTQYF. V usage is TRBV28 and J usage is TRBJ2-3, with D unclear. V was trimmed by 5 bases and J by 6 bases, leaving 18 bases between them. The CDR3 loop spans 15 amino acids. Germline loops: CDR1 MDHEN, CDR2 SYDVKM.